This T cell receptor beta chain came from a study of T cell responses to AZD1222 COVID-19 vaccine. Study-wide background: Second-dose intervals of approximately 4 or approximately 12 weeks were pooled.

There are 14 residues in the CDR3. Trimming left V 0 bases short and J 3 bases short, with 7 bases between. CDR1 and CDR2 from the germline V gene are SGHKS and YYEKEE (reference sequence). Profiling relied on immunoSEQ multiplex PCR, and the TCRdb table lists in-frame clones only, not all of them. Of 130,000 or so clones listed, around 90% are singletons. The chain has TRBV5-5 and TRBJ2-1; D unresolved. The TCR sequence derives from an adult in good health. The sample in question was peripheral blood, obtained on day 0 of AZD1222 vaccination. CDR3 residues: CASSLEESYNEQFF. CDR3 DNA: TGTGCCAGCAGCTTGGAGGAGAGCTACAATGAGCAGTTCTTC.